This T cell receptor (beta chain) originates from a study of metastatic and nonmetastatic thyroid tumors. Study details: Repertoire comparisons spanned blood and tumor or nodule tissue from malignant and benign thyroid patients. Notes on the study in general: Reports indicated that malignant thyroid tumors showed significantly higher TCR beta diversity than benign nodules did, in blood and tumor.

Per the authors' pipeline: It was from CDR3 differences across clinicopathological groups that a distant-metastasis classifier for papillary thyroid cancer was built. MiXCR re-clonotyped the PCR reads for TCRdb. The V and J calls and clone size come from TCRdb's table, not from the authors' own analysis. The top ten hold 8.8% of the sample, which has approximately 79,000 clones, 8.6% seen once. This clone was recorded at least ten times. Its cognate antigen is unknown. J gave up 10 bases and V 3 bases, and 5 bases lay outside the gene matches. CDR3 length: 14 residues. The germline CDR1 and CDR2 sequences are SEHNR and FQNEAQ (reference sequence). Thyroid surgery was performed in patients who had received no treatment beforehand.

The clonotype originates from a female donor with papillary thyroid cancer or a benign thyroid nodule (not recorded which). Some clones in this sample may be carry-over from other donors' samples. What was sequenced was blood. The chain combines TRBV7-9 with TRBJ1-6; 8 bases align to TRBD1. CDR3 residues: CASSFGQGESPLHF. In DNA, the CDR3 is TGTGCCAGCAGCTTCGGACAGGGCGAGTCACCCCTCCACTTT.